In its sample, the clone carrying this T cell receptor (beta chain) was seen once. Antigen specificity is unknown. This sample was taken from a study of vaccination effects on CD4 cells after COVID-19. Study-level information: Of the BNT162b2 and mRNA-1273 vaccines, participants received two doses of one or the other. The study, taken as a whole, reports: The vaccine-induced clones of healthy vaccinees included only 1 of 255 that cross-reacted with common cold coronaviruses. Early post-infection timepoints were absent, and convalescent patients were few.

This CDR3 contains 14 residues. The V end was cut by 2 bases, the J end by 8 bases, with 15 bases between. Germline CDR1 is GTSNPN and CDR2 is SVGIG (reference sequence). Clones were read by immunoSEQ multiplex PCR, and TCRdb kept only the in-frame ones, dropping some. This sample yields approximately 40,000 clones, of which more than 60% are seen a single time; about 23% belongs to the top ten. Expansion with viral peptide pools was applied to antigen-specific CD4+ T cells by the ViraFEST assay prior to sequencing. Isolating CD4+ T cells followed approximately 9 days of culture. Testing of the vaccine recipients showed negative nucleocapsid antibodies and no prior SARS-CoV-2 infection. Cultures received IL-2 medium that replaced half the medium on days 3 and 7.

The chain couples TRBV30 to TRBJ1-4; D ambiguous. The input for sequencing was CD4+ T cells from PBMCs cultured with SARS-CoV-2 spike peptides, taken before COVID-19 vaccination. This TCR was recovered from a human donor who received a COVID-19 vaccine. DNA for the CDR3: TGTGCCTGGAGTAGGCCCAGGCTGGAGGAAAAACTGTTTTTT. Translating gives CAWSRPRLEEKLFF.